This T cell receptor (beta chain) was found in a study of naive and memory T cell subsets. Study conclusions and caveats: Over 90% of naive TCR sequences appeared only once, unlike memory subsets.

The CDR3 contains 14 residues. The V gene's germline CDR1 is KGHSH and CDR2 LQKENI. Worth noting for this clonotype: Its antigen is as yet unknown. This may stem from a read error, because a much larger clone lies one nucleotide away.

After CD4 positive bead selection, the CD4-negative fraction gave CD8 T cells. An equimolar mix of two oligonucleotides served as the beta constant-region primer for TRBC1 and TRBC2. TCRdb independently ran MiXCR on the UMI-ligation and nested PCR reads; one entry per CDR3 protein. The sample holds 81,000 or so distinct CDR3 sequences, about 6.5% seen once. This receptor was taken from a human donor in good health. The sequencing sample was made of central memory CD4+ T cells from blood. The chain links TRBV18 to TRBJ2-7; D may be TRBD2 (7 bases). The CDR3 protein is CASSPGGQIYEQHF. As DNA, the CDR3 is TGTGCCAGCTCACCCGGGGGGCAGATCTACGAGCAGCACTTC.